The clone carrying this T cell receptor beta chain was picked up many times. Profiling that covered TCR beta VDJ and CDR3 relied on genomic DNA as its template. TCRdb re-called the reads with MiXCR, one entry per CDR3 protein. The sample lists 150,000 to 200,000 distinct CDR3 sequences; 64% were seen once. This sample was taken from a study of CD8+CD57+ T cells in acquired aplastic anemia. The CDR3 totals 16 residues. CDR1 is MNHEY, CDR2 SVGAGI, per germline. Losses at the gene ends were 2 bases for V and 3 bases for J; bases not matched to a gene: 5. The receptor's source is a human donor with severe aplastic anemia or a healthy control (not recorded which). Sample: sorted CD4+, CD8+, or CD8+CD57+ T cells (not recorded which) from PBMCs. This chain connects TRBV6-5 to TRBJ1-4; TRBD1 matches 8 bases. CDR3 region: CASSYRTGPANEKLFF. The CDR3 DNA is TGTGCCAGCAGTTACAGGACAGGGCCAGCTAATGAAAAACTGTTTTTT.